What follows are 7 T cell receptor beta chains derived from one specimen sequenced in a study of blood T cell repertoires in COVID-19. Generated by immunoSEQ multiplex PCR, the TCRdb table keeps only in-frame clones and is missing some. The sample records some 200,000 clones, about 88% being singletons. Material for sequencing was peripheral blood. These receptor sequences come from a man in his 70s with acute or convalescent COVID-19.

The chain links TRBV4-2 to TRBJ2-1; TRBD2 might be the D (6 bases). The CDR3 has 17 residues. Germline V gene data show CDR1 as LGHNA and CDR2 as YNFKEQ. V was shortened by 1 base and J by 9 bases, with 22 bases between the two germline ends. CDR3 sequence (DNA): TGTGCCAGCAGCCAAGTTACAAGTGCGCCCGGGCGGGGTGAGCAGTTCTTC. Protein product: CASSQVTSAPGRGEQFF.

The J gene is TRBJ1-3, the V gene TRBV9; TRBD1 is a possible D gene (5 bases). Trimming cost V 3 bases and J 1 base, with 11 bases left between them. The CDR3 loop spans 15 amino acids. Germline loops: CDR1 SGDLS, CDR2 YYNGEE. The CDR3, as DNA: TGTGCCAGCAGCGCAGGGTCAACTTCTGGAAACACCATATATTTT. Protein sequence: CASSAGSTSGNTIYF.

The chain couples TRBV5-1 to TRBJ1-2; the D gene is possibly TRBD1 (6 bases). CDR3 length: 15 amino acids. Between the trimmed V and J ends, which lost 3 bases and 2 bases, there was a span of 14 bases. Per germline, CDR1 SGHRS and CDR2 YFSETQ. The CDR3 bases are TGCGCCAGCAGCTCCTCCCCGGGACAAAACTATGGCTACACCTTC. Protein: CASSSSPGQNYGYTF.

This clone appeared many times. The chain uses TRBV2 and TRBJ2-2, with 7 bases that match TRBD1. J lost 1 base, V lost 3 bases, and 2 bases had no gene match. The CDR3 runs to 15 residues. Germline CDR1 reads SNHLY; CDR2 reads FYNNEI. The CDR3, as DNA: TGTGCCAGCAGTGACCGACAGGGGAACACCGGGGAGCTGTTTTTT. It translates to CASSDRQGNTGELFF.

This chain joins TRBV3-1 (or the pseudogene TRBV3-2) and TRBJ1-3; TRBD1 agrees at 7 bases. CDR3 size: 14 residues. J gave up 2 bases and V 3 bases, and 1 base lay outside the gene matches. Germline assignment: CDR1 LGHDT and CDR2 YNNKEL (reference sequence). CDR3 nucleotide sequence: TGTGCCAGCAGCCATGGGACAGCTGGAAACACCATATATTTT. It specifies CASSHGTAGNTIYF.

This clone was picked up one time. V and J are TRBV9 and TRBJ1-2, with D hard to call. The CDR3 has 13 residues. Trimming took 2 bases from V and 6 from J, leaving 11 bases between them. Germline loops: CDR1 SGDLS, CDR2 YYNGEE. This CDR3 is CASSVGGSHGYTF. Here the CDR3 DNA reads TGTGCCAGCAGCGTGGGAGGGTCGCATGGCTACACCTTC. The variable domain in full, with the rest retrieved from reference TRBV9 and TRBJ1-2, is DSGVTQTPKHLITATGQRVTLRCSPRSGDLSVYWYQQSLDQGLQFLIQYYNGEERAKGNILERFSAQQFPDLHSELNLSSLELGDSALYFCASSVGGSHGYTFGSGTRLTVV.

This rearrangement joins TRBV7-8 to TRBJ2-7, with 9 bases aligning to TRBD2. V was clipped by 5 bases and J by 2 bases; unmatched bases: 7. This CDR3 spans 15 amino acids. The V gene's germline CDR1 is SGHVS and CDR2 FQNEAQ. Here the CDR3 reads CASSQSLAGTYEQYF. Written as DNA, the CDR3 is TGTGCCAGCAGCCAGAGTCTAGCGGGAACCTACGAGCAGTACTTC.